Below, 12 T cell receptor beta chains from the same sample are listed, as sequenced in a study of CD8 T cells in ankylosing spondylitis (dated by TCRdb to the late 2010s). The receptor library was made with 5' RACE. The sequencing machine was an Illumina HiSeq 2500. TCRdb took the public reads, trimmed them with fastp at Q25, ran MiXCR for clone calling and kept in-frame beta chains. Each entry is one CDR3 protein sequence, shown with its most common DNA and genes. In this sample the table shows about 160,000 distinct CDR3 sequences, about 16% of which occur a single time. The top ten clonotypes cover roughly 7.7% of the sample. Specimen: blood, either unsorted or a sorted T cell fraction (not recorded which). The receptors come from a male donor with ankylosing spondylitis or in good health (not recorded which).

The chain carries TRBV7-2 and TRBJ2-3; no firm D call. Looked up from germline, CDR1 is SGHTA and CDR2 is FQGNSA. Trimming removed 5 bases at V and 9 bases at J, with 18 bases between. This CDR3 spans 14 amino acids. This chain's CDR3 is CASSLSKLQYTQYF. The CDR3, as DNA: TGTGCCAGCAGCCTCTCGAAATTACAGTACACGCAGTATTTT.

This clonotype was recorded at least ten times. The chain combines TRBV5-1 with TRBJ2-7; D unresolved. The CDR3 length is 15 residues. Germline V gene sequence: CDR1 SGHRS, CDR2 YFSETQ. V lost 4 bases and J 0 bases, leaving 14 bases between the germline ends. CDR3 DNA sequence: TGCGCCAGCAGCATGGTCAGCCTGAGCTCCTACGAGCAGTACTTC. Protein sequence: CASSMVSLSSYEQYF.

The rearrangement uses TRBV7-9 and TRBJ1-4; a weak D match, TRBD1 (5 bases). Germline CDR1 is SEHNR and CDR2 is FQNEAQ (reference sequence). The CDR3 sequence is 14 residues long. The ends were cut back, 4 bases at V and 10 bases at J, with 16 bases in the middle. The CDR3 loop reads CASSSRVRGRKLFF. CDR3 DNA: TGTGCCAGCAGCTCCCGAGTAAGGGGTCGAAAACTGTTTTTT.

This clonotype occurred a few times. The CDR3 coding sequence is TGCAGCGTAGGCCTTTGGCTCGCAAGGAGCTCCTACGAGCAGTACTTC. Translating it yields CSVGLWLARSSYEQYF. The genes are TRBV29-1 and TRBJ2-7; D ambiguous. The CDR3 contains 16 residues. Deletions cut 6 bases from V and 0 bases from J, with 21 bases between. Germline V gene sequence: CDR1 SQVTM, CDR2 ANQGSEA.

In this sample, this clonotype turned up once. This chain joins TRBV7-8 and TRBJ2-3; no reliable D call. V lost 5 bases, J lost 2 bases, and 20 bases lay in between. Germline CDR1 is SGHVS and CDR2 is FQNEAQ. This CDR3 spans 17 amino acids. For the CDR3, the DNA is TGTGCCAGCAGCCCCCTCCCCAGCTCCGCCACCACAGATACGCAGTATTTT. Its translation is CASSPLPSSATTDTQYF.

To note about this clonotype: Just one base apart from a much larger clone, this may be a read error. The V gene is TRBV12-3 or TRBV12-4, the J gene TRBJ2-7; 9 bases map to TRBD2. CDR3 size: 17 residues. DNA of the CDR3: TGTACCAGCAGTCCCAGAGGAGGTCTAGCGGGGAGCTACGAGCAGTACTTC. Protein product: CTSSPRGGLAGSYEQYF.

This clonotype was counted between two and nine times. This CDR3 is missing its conserved last phenylalanine or tryptophan, likely due to a read error. It is unclear where the CDR3 begins or ends on the DNA, so no DNA is shown, and the CDR3 is as TCRdb lists it. The chain carries TRBV27 and TRBJ2-4; the table's D call TRBD1 went unverified against the DNA. Germline V gene lookup returns CDR1 MNHEY and CDR2 SMNVEV (reference sequence). The length of the CDR3 is 10 amino acids, counting both ends. The CDR3 is CASSFHRGQI.

This clonotype was recorded many times. The rearrangement links TRBV3-1 to TRBJ2-5; TRBD2 agrees at 9 bases. V was clipped by 1 base and J by 2 bases; unmatched bases: 8. Germline loops: CDR1 LGHDT, CDR2 YNNKEL (reference sequence). The CDR3 loop spans 17 amino acids. CDR3 protein: CASSQGRLADSQETQYF. CDR3 nucleotide sequence: TGTGCCAGCAGCCAAGGCAGACTAGCGGATTCTCAAGAGACCCAGTACTTC.

The chain has TRBV20-1 and TRBJ2-1, with a weak D call TRBD2 (5 bases). V lost 3 bases and J 6 bases, leaving 12 bases between the germline ends. The CDR3 is made up of 13 amino acids. CDR1 is DFQATT and CDR2 is SNEGSKA in the germline V gene (reference sequence). This CDR3 is CSASRSARNEQFF. The CDR3 DNA sequence: TGCAGTGCTAGTCGTAGCGCCCGCAATGAGCAGTTCTTC.

This clonotype was counted once. The V and J genes are TRBV14 and TRBJ2-7; TRBD2 aligns across 10 bases. Germline V gene data show CDR1 as SGHDN and CDR2 as FVKESK. Germline trimming cut 5 bases from V and 12 bases from J; bases unmatched to any gene: 10. The CDR3 length is 13 residues. The CDR3 spells CASSAGLATPRYF. For the CDR3, the DNA is TGTGCCAGCAGCGCGGGACTAGCGACACCGCGGTACTTC.

At least ten counts were recorded for this clonotype. V is TRBV5-1 and J is TRBJ1-6; 7 bases are a match to TRBD1. The CDR3 is made up of 14 amino acids. Germline V gives CDR1 SGHRS, CDR2 YFSETQ. After removal of 4 bases from V and 7 bases from J, the junction contained 5 bases not matched to a gene. The CDR3 here is CASSTRDRNSPLHF. As DNA, the CDR3 is TGCGCCAGCAGCACCCGGGACAGAAATTCACCCCTCCACTTT.

The chain combines TRBV19 with TRBJ1-1; TRBD1 agrees at 7 bases. Trimming at V came to 5 bases and at J to 0 bases, leaving 9 bases not matched to a gene. Per the germline V gene, CDR1 is LNHDA and CDR2 is SQIVND (reference sequence). CDR3 size: 16 residues. This CDR3 is CASSFRPGQLNTEAFF. In DNA form, the CDR3 reads TGTGCCAGTAGTTTTCGTCCGGGACAGCTGAACACTGAAGCTTTCTTT.